Each of the 8 T cell receptor beta chains below was sequenced from the same sample in a study of T cell repertoires in cytomegalovirus infection. TCRdb processed the reads anew with MiXCR; each CDR3 protein has one entry. The repertoire includes 350,000 to 450,000 distinct CDR3 sequences, approximately 18% of them detected once, and under 9% sits in the top ten. Specimen: PBMCs. The receptors were sampled from a human donor in good health (CMV status not recorded). Some clones in this sample may be carry-over from other donors' samples.

This clonotype was seen ten or more times. V and J are TRBV7-9 and TRBJ1-1; a possible D gene is TRBD1 (6 bases). V was trimmed by 2 bases and J by 4 bases, leaving 14 bases between them. The CDR3 is 15 residues long. Germline V gene data show CDR1 as SEHNR and CDR2 as FQNEAQ (reference sequence). The CDR3 DNA follows: TGTGCCAGCAGCTTAAGACGGCAGGGGCCCACTGAAGCTTTCTTT. This encodes CASSLRRQGPTEAFF.

The chain joins TRBV20-1 to TRBJ2-3; no clear D. Germline CDR1 DFQATT, CDR2 SNEGSKA (reference sequence). V was cut by 0 bases and J by 2 bases, with 18 bases left in between. The CDR3 spans 17 residues. CDR3 nucleotide sequence: TGCAGTGCTAGAGATCTGGGCATCCCGACCCACACAGATACGCAGTATTTT. Its translation is CSARDLGIPTHTDTQYF.

This sequence joins TRBV19 and TRBJ1-5; maybe TRBD1 (6 bases). Per the germline V gene, CDR1 is LNHDA and CDR2 is SQIVND (reference sequence). The germline V and J ends were trimmed by 5 bases and 0 bases, with 17 bases remaining between them. The CDR3 covers 17 residues. Here the CDR3 DNA reads TGTGCCAGTAGTTCCAACTTCAGGGGACATAGCAATCAGCCCCAGCATTTT. Amino acids: CASSSNFRGHSNQPQHF. Full variable domain (missing parts from reference TRBV19 and TRBJ1-5): DGGITQSPKYLFRKEGQNVTLSCEQNLNHDAMYWYRQDPGQGLRLIYYSQIVNDFQKGDIAEGYSVSREKKESFPLTVTSAQKNPTAFYLCASSSNFRGHSNQPQHFGDGTRLSIL.

This clonotype was found many times. The chain employs TRBV15 and TRBJ1-5; possibly TRBD1 for D (5 bases). Between the trimmed V and J ends, which lost 9 bases and 6 bases, there was a span of 15 bases. Germline V lookup: CDR1 LNHNV, CDR2 YYDKDF (reference sequence). The CDR3 has 13 amino acids. CDR3 nucleotides: TGTGCCACGGGGGGGGTCGGGGGTCAGCCCCAGCATTTT. Protein product: CATGGVGGQPQHF. The whole variable domain, remainder taken from reference TRBV15 and TRBJ1-5, is DAMVIQNPRYQVTQFGKPVTLSCSQTLNHNVMYWYQQKSSQAPKLLFHYYDKDFNNEADTPDNFQSRRPNTSFCFLDIRSPGLGDTAMYLCATGGVGGQPQHFGDGTRLSIL.

This clonotype was seen repeatedly, ten times or more. The chain recombines TRBV12-5 with TRBJ1-6; TRBD1 might be the D (6 bases). Per germline, CDR1 LGHNT and CDR2 FRNRAP. The V end was cut by 4 bases, the J end by 0 bases, with 10 bases between. The CDR3 contains 16 residues. The CDR3 spells CASGSTGSSYNSPLHF. CDR3 sequence (DNA): TGTGCTAGTGGTTCCACAGGGAGCTCCTATAATTCACCCCTCCACTTT.

Concerning this clonotype itself: This may come from a read error, since a much larger clone is one base off. CDR3 coding DNA: TGTGCCAGCAGAACGGGACGTTTCCAAGAGACCCAGTACTTC. The encoded protein is CASRTGRFQETQYF. The gene calls are TRBV7-6 and TRBJ2-5; D could derive from TRBD1 or TRBD2 (5 bases each). Between the trimmed V and J ends, which lost 6 bases and 1 base, there was a span of 12 bases. CDR1 and CDR2 (germline): SGHVS, FNYEAQ. CDR3 length: 14 amino acids.

This chain connects TRBV7-2 to TRBJ2-7; perhaps TRBD1 as D (6 bases). The V gene lost 5 bases and the J gene lost 0 bases, with 8 bases spanning the gap. CDR1 and CDR2 from the germline V gene are SGHTA and FQGNSA. The CDR3 spans 13 residues. The CDR3 spells CASSGTPSYEQYF. The CDR3 DNA is TGTGCCAGCAGCGGGACACCCTCCTACGAGCAGTACTTC.

The genes are TRBV7-2 and TRBJ2-2; 10 nucleotides line up with TRBD2. The CDR3 has 14 residues. J was trimmed by 1 base and V by 7 bases; bases with no gene match: 0. Germline loops: CDR1 SGHTA, CDR2 FQGNSA. The CDR3 DNA reads as TGTGCCAGCAAGCGGGGGGGGAACACCGGGGAGCTGTTTTTT. Protein: CASKRGGNTGELFF.